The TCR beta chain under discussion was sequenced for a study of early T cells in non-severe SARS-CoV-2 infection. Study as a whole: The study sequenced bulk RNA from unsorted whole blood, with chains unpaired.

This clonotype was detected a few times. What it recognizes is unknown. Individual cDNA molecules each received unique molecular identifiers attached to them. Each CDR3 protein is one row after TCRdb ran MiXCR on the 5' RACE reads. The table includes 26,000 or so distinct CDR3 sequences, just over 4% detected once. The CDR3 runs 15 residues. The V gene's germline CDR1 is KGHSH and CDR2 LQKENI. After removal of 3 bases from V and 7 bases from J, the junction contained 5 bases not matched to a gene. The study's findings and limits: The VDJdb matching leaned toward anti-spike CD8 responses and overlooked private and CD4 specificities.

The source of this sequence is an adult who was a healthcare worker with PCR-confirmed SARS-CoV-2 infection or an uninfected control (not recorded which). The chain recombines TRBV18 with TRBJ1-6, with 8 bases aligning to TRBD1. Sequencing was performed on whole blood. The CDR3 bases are TGTGCCAGCTCACCCTCGACAGGGGTAAATTCACCCCTCCACTTT. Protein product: CASSPSTGVNSPLHF.